The rows below give T cell receptor beta chains drawn from one sample of a study of T cell responses to AZD1222 COVID-19 vaccine. Assay: immunoSEQ multiplex PCR; the TCRdb copy retains only in-frame clones and omits some. The profile shows 100,000 to 150,000 clones, approximately 88% of them singletons. Sequencing used peripheral blood, obtained on day 0 of AZD1222 vaccination. These receptors were obtained from an adult in good health. CDR3s include the opening cysteine and the closing phenylalanine or tryptophan. The D gene is left open where the match is weak. Only part of the rows carry a size: once, few, many, or a class if the clone is expanded.

J,V,size,D,length,CDR3,DNA
TRBJ2-7,TRBV30,.,.,15,CAWSVFENFTYEQYF,TGTGCCTGGAGTGTATTTGAGAATTTTACTTACGAGCAGTACTTC
TRBJ1-4,TRBV13,.,.,15,CASSFGVATNEKLFF,TGTGCCAGCAGCTTTGGGGTTGCAACTAATGAAAAACTGTTTTTT
TRBJ1-6,TRBV18,.,.,14,CASSPITWGSPLHF,TGTGCCAGCTCACCAATCACCTGGGGTTCACCCCTCCACTTT
TRBJ2-7,TRBV4-1,.,TRBD1,16,CASSHPPDRGGYEQYF,TGCGCCAGCAGCCACCCGCCGGACAGGGGAGGTTACGAGCAGTACTTC
TRBJ2-1,TRBV6-5,.,TRBD1,16,CASSYSTGQGNDEQFF,TGTGCCAGCAGTTACTCGACGGGACAGGGGAACGATGAGCAGTTCTTC
TRBJ2-2,TRBV19,.,.,15,CASSTTTFRTGELFF,TGTGCCAGTAGCACGACTACCTTCCGGACCGGGGAGCTGTTTTTT
TRBJ1-1,TRBV5-1,.,.,12,CASSLGTEEAFF,TGCGCCAGCAGCTTGGGGACAGAAGAAGCTTTCTTT
TRBJ2-1,TRBV19,.,.,17,CASSTSTYRSSYNEQFF,TGTGCCAGTAGTACATCGACCTACCGATCATCCTACAATGAGCAGTTCTTC
TRBJ1-4,TRBV5-1,few,TRBD1,15,CASSRQGAANEKLFF,TGCGCCAGCAGTCGACAGGGGGCGGCTAATGAAAAACTGTTTTTT
TRBJ1-2,TRBV6-2/TRBV6-3,few,.,16,CASSYPTGKEDYGYTF,TGTGCCAGCAGTTACCCCACAGGGAAAGAGGACTATGGCTACACCTTC
TRBJ1-1,TRBV9,few,.,16,CASSVGWSGPNTEAFF,TGTGCCAGCAGCGTAGGATGGTCGGGACCGAACACTGAAGCTTTCTTT
TRBJ2-3,TRBV14,.,TRBD2,14,CASSLAGVTDTQYF,TGTGCCAGCAGTCTAGCGGGAGTTACAGATACGCAGTATTTT
TRBJ2-4,TRBV3-1/TRBV3-2,once,TRBD1,15,CASSPLGSTGAVIVF,TGTGCCAGCAGCCCATTAGGGTCGACAGGGGCGGTTATCGTTTTC
TRBJ1-5,TRBV7-2,.,.,17,CASSPGRGDPLNQPQHF,TGTGCCAGCAGCCCCGGCCGGGGGGACCCCCTCAATCAGCCCCAGCATTTT
TRBJ2-1,TRBV27,.,TRBD1,17,CASSLSNRGLYRGEQFF,TGTGCCAGCAGTTTATCGAACAGGGGGCTCTATAGGGGTGAGCAGTTCTTC
TRBJ1-2,TRBV25-1,few,.,11,CATRTAYGYTF,TGTGCCACCCGAACGGCCTATGGCTACACCTTC
TRBJ2-1,TRBV7-2,.,.,14,CASSLEQRVNEQFF,TGTGCCAGCAGCTTAGAACAGCGGGTGAATGAGCAGTTCTTC
TRBJ2-3,TRBV6-5,.,.,15,CASSYRAPSTDTQYF,TGTGCCAGCAGTTACAGAGCCCCGAGCACAGATACGCAGTATTTT
TRBJ2-1,TRBV15,.,.,13,CATSRDPANEQFF,TGTGCCACCAGCAGAGATCCCGCAAATGAGCAGTTCTTC
TRBJ2-3,TRBV18,.,.,13,CASSPSAQDTQYF,TGTGCCAGCTCACCCTCAGCCCAGGATACGCAGTATTTT
TRBJ2-1,TRBV5-1,.,TRBD2,15,CASSTGLAAYNEQFF,TGCGCCAGCAGCACGGGACTAGCGGCCTACAATGAGCAGTTCTTC
TRBJ2-1,TRBV28,.,.,15,CATLTFTDSYNEQFF,TGTGCCACCCTAACCTTTACCGACTCCTACAATGAGCAGTTCTTC
TRBJ2-2,TRBV11-2,few,.,15,CASSLDGRRGGELFF,TGTGCCAGCAGCTTAGATGGTAGAAGGGGCGGGGAGCTGTTTTTT
TRBJ1-2,TRBV28,.,TRBD1,14,CASSLGQGIYGYTF,TGTGCCAGCAGTTTAGGACAGGGGATCTATGGCTACACCTTC
TRBJ2-7,TRBV6-2/TRBV6-3,.,.,15,CASSRFERSSYEQYF,TGTGCCAGCAGCCGTTTTGAGCGGAGCTCCTACGAGCAGTACTTC
TRBJ1-2,TRBV29-1,.,.,14,CSVVLIQRGYGYTF,TGCAGCGTTGTCCTAATTCAGAGGGGCTATGGCTACACCTTC
TRBJ1-1,TRBV12-5,.,TRBD1,15,CASGLVVTGHTEAFF,TGTGCTAGTGGTTTGGTAGTGACAGGGCACACTGAAGCTTTCTTT
TRBJ2-5,TRBV2,.,TRBD1,13,CASIRDSEETQYF,TGTGCCAGCATCCGGGACAGTGAAGAGACCCAGTACTTC
TRBJ2-1,TRBV5-1,.,.,16,CASSSGGQGVFNEQFF,TGCGCCAGCAGCTCGGGAGGCCAGGGGGTATTCAATGAGCAGTTCTTC
TRBJ2-5,TRBV28,.,.,14,CASSFHWTEETQYF,TGTGCCAGCAGTTTTCATTGGACAGAAGAGACCCAGTACTTC
TRBJ2-1,TRBV7-2,.,.,16,CASSLGPGNLYNEQFF,TGTGCCAGCAGCTTAGGGCCGGGAAATTTATACAATGAGCAGTTCTTC
TRBJ2-4,TRBV13,.,.,15,CASSLGPSQGNIQYF,TGTGCCAGCAGCTTAGGGCCCTCACAGGGTAACATTCAGTACTTC
TRBJ2-7,TRBV30,.,.,13,CAWSGGTGNEQYF,TGTGCCTGGAGTGGCGGTACAGGGAACGAGCAGTACTTC
TRBJ2-2,TRBV5-1,.,.,16,CASSFLSGRNTGELFF,TGCGCCAGCAGCTTTCTCTCAGGGCGGAACACCGGGGAGCTGTTTTTT
TRBJ1-1,TRBV9,.,.,15,CASSGLSWKGTEAFF,TGTGCCAGCAGCGGACTCAGTTGGAAGGGGACTGAAGCTTTCTTT
TRBJ2-7,TRBV5-6,.,.,14,CASSLGLSSYEQYF,TGTGCCAGCAGCTTGGGACTGAGCTCCTACGAGCAGTACTTC
TRBJ1-1,TRBV30,few,.,16,CAWSATPGDGATEAFF,TGTGCCTGGAGTGCCACTCCAGGGGACGGGGCCACTGAAGCTTTCTTT
TRBJ2-7,TRBV5-4,once,.,14,CASSLTAASYEQYF,TGTGCCAGCAGCTTGACAGCGGCCTCCTACGAGCAGTACTTC